This T cell receptor beta chain appears in the sequencing data of a study of shared clonotypes between healthy human individuals. Findings of the study overall: Sequencing depth was expected to affect clonotype sharing among donors. Tissues were not sampled, only blood, and their repertoires likely differ.

CD45RO-negative, CCR7-selected cells formed the naive CD8 fraction, which excluded terminally differentiated effector memory CD45RA+ cells. HIV-negative, healthy adults without recent acute infections or vaccinations were the donors. Clones were read by immunoSEQ multiplex PCR, and TCRdb kept only the in-frame ones, dropping some. The data contain about 1,800,000 clones, about 95% of them singletons. The V gene lost 5 bases and the J gene lost 4 bases, with 8 bases spanning the gap. The germline gives CDR1 SEHNR, CDR2 FQNEAQ (reference sequence). The CDR3 covers 12 residues. With regard to this clone: Its specificity is unknown.

This clonotype originated in a man aged 18 to 30 in good health. Sequenced material: naive CD8+ T cells sorted from blood. The J gene is TRBJ1-1, the V gene TRBV7-9; tentative D call: TRBD1 (5 bases). CDR3 sequence: CASSPDSTEAFF. The CDR3, as DNA: TGTGCCAGCAGCCCTGACAGCACTGAAGCTTTCTTT.